These 13 T cell receptor beta chains originate from one sample sequenced in a study of T cell responses to AZD1222 COVID-19 vaccine. Measured with immunoSEQ multiplex PCR; TCRdb has only the in-frame clones, and not every one. Of around 100,000 clones in the sample, about 88% were seen once. The sequencing used peripheral blood, collected on day 0 of AZD1222 vaccination. These receptors all come from an adult in good health.

V is TRBV6-5 and J is TRBJ2-3, with TRBD2 matching over 13 bases. The V and J ends lost 4 bases and 2 bases, in that order; junction bases with no gene match: 3. The CDR3 spans 16 residues. CDR1 is MNHEY and CDR2 is SVGAGI in the germline V gene. CDR3 DNA: TGTGCCAGCAGTTGGACTAGCGGGGGACCCACAGATACGCAGTATTTT. Translating gives CASSWTSGGPTDTQYF.

The V and J genes are TRBV5-4 and TRBJ2-7; 11 bases match TRBD2. The germline CDR1 and CDR2 sequences are SGHNT and YYREEE (reference sequence). This CDR3 has 15 residues. V was pared by 3 bases and J by 1 base, with 3 bases of the junction left unmatched. The CDR3 nucleotides are TGTGCCAGCAGCTCCTCTAGCGGGAGGTCCTACGAGCAGTACTTC. It codes for CASSSSSGRSYEQYF.

The V and J genes are TRBV28 and TRBJ1-2; no definite D call. The CDR3 sequence is 14 residues long. Germline V gene data show CDR1 as MDHEN and CDR2 as SYDVKM. V was trimmed by 2 bases and J by 3 bases, leaving 10 bases between them. This CDR3 reads CASSLTGFYYGYTF. The CDR3 bases are TGTGCCAGCAGTTTAACGGGATTCTACTATGGCTACACCTTC.

The J gene is TRBJ2-2, the V gene TRBV9; D not certain. Germline V gene lookup returns CDR1 SGDLS and CDR2 YYNGEE. The CDR3 consists of 14 residues. V was pared by 0 bases and J by 2 bases, with 5 bases between. Here the CDR3 reads CASSVGVNTGELFF. Written as DNA, the CDR3 is TGTGCCAGCAGCGTAGGGGTAAACACCGGGGAGCTGTTTTTT.

This clone was picked up a small number of times. The J gene is TRBJ2-1, the V gene TRBV6-4, with 12 bases lining up with TRBD2. The germline CDR1 and CDR2 sequences are MRHNA and SNTAGT. The CDR3 length is 15 residues. V lost 3 bases to trimming and J lost 5 bases; unmatched junction nucleotides: 2. CDR3 sequence: CASSEGLAGNNEQFF. CDR3 DNA: TGTGCCAGCAGTGAAGGACTAGCGGGAAACAATGAGCAGTTCTTC.

The chain has TRBV11-1 and TRBJ2-3; D is unresolved. Germline lookup yields CDR1 SGHAT and CDR2 FQDESV (reference sequence). The CDR3 loop spans 14 amino acids. The V and J ends lost 1 base and 2 bases respectively, with 7 bases between them. The CDR3 bases are TGTGCCAGCAGCTTAGAACCGGCCACAGATACGCAGTATTTT. It is translated as CASSLEPATDTQYF.

The rearrangement links TRBV20-1 to TRBJ2-7, with D possibly TRBD1 on 6 matching bases. CDR1 and CDR2 (germline): DFQATT, SNEGSKA (reference sequence). CDR3 length: 14 amino acids. V lost 3 bases, J lost 1 base, and 13 bases lay in between. CDR3 loop: CSASRQGMSYEQYF. CDR3 coding DNA: TGCAGTGCTAGTCGGCAGGGGATGTCCTACGAGCAGTACTTC.

This clone was observed once. The J gene is TRBJ1-2, the V gene TRBV7-9; no clear D. Between the trimmed V and J ends, which lost 5 bases and 4 bases, there was a span of 11 bases. Per the germline V gene, CDR1 is SEHNR and CDR2 is FQNEAQ (reference sequence). This CDR3 is 13 amino acids long. The CDR3 sequence is CASSGGGVYGYTF. The CDR3 region has the DNA TGTGCCAGCAGCGGAGGTGGAGTCTATGGCTACACCTTC. Together with reference TRBV7-9 and TRBJ1-2, the CDR3 gives the full variable domain: DTGVSQNPRHKITKRGQNVTFRCDPISEHNRLYWYRQTLGQGPEFLTYFQNEAQLEKSRLLSDRFSAERPKGSFSTLEIQRTEQGDSAMYLCASSGGGVYGYTFGSGTRLTVV.

This chain links TRBV19 with TRBJ1-1; no definite D call. Trimming took 3 bases from V and 0 from J, leaving 14 bases between them. The germline V gene has CDR1 LNHDA and CDR2 SQIVND (reference sequence). The CDR3 runs 16 residues. In DNA, the CDR3 is TGTGCCAGTAGTATGGTACAGATCCTTGTGAACACTGAAGCTTTCTTT. Its protein product is CASSMVQILVNTEAFF. The full variable domain, rest sourced from reference TRBV19 and TRBJ1-1, is DGGITQSPKYLFRKEGQNVTLSCEQNLNHDAMYWYRQDPGQGLRLIYYSQIVNDFQKGDIAEGYSVSREKKESFPLTVTSAQKNPTAFYLCASSMVQILVNTEAFFGQGTRLTVV.

The chain has TRBV30 and TRBJ1-1; D not certain. This CDR3 contains 14 residues. The V gene lost 3 bases and the J gene lost 0 bases, with 11 bases spanning the gap. CDR1 GTSNPN and CDR2 SVGIG come from the germline V gene (reference sequence). CDR3 DNA: TGTGCCTGGAGCGCCTCTCGTTTGAACACTGAAGCTTTCTTT. This encodes CAWSASRLNTEAFF.

The chain recombines TRBV5-5 with TRBJ2-5, with D possibly TRBD2 on 7 matching bases. V dropped 2 bases and J dropped 5 bases, with 22 bases sitting between them. The CDR3 has 17 amino acids. Germline-derived CDR1 and CDR2 are SGHKS and YYEKEE (reference sequence). Written as DNA, the CDR3 is TGTGCCAGCAGCTTCTCCCTCGCCGGGGGGCCGTCGGAGACCCAGTACTTC. Translating it yields CASSFSLAGGPSETQYF.

This chain links TRBV20-1 with TRBJ2-7; D is ambiguous. The V and J ends lost 1 base and 1 base respectively, with 2 bases between them. Per the germline V gene, CDR1 is DFQATT and CDR2 is SNEGSKA (reference sequence). This CDR3 comprises 11 residues. DNA for the CDR3: TGCAGTGCTAGAGTTTCCTACGAGCAGTACTTC. This translates into CSARVSYEQYF.

V and J are TRBV5-1 and TRBJ2-5; 10 bases align to TRBD2. Trimming cost V 5 bases and J 5 bases; bases outside gene matches: 6. The CDR3 runs to 14 residues. CDR1 and CDR2 (germline): SGHRS, YFSETQ. CDR3 nucleotide sequence: TGCGCCAGCAGGCTAGCGGGAGTAGGGGAGACCCAGTACTTC. Amino acids: CASRLAGVGETQYF.